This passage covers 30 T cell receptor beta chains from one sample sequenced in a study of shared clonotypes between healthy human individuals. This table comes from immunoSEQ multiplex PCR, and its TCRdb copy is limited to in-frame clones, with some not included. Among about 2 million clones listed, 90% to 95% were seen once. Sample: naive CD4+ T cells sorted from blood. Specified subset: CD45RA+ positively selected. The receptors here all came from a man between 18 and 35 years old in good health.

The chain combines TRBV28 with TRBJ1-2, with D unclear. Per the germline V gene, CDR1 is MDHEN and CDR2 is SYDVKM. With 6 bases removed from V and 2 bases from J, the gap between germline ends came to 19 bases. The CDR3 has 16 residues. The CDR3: CASSFVTGSLNYGYTF. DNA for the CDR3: TGTGCCAGCAGCTTTGTCACGGGGTCATTGAACTATGGCTACACCTTC.

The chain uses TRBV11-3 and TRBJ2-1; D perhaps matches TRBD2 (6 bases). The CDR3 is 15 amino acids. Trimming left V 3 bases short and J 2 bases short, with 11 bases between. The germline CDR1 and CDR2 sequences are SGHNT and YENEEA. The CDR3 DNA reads TGTGCCAGCAGCTTGTATAGCGGAACCTACAATGAGCAGTTCTTC. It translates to CASSLYSGTYNEQFF.

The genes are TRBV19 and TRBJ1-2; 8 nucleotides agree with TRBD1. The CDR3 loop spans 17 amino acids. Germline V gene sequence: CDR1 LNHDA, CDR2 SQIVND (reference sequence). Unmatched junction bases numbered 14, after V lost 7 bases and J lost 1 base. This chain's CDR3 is CASTDGAGGSVNYGYTF. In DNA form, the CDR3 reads TGTGCCAGTACCGACGGGGCAGGGGGCTCTGTTAACTATGGCTACACCTTC.

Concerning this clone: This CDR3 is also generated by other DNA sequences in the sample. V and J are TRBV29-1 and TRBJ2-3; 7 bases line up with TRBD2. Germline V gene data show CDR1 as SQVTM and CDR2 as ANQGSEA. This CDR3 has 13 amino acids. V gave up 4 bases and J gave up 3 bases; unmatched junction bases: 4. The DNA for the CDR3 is TGCAGCGTTGTACGAGCGGGAACAGATACGCAGTATTTT. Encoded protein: CSVVRAGTDTQYF.

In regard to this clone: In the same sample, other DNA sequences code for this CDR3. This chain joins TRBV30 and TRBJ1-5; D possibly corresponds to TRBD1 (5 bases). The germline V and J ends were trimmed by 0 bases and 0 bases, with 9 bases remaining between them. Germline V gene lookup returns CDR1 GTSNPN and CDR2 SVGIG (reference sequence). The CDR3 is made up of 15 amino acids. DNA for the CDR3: TGTGCCTGGAGTGTCTCAGGGTATAGCAATCAGCCCCAGCATTTT. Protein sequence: CAWSVSGYSNQPQHF.

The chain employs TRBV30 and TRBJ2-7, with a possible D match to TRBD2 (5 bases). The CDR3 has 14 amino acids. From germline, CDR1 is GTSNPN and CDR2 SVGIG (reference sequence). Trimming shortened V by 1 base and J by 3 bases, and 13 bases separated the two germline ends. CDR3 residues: CAWSGNTEGYEQYF. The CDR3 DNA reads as TGTGCCTGGAGTGGGAACACTGAGGGCTACGAGCAGTACTTC.

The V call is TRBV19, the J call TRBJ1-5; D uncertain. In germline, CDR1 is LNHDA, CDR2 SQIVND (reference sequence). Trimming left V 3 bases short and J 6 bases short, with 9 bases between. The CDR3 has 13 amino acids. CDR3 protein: CASSMGSSQPQHF. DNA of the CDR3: TGTGCCAGTAGTATGGGCAGTAGTCAGCCCCAGCATTTT. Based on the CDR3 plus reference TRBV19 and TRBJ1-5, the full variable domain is DGGITQSPKYLFRKEGQNVTLSCEQNLNHDAMYWYRQDPGQGLRLIYYSQIVNDFQKGDIAEGYSVSREKKESFPLTVTSAQKNPTAFYLCASSMGSSQPQHFGDGTRLSIL.

The CDR3 region has the DNA TGCGCCAGCAGTGAGGGCGGGGGGGCCCTAAGGAAGCAGTTCTTC. Protein product: CASSEGGGALRKQFF. The rearrangement uses TRBV10-1 and TRBJ2-1, with 9 bases fitting TRBD2. The length of the CDR3 is 15 residues. Germline lookup yields CDR1 WNHNN and CDR2 SYGVQD (reference sequence). Trimming at V came to 2 bases and at J to 11 bases, leaving 10 bases not matched to a gene.

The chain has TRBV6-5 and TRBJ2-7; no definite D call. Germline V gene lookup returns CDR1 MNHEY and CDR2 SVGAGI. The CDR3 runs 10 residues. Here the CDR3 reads CALGRDEQYF. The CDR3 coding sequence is TGTGCTCTTGGGCGTGACGAGCAGTACTTC.

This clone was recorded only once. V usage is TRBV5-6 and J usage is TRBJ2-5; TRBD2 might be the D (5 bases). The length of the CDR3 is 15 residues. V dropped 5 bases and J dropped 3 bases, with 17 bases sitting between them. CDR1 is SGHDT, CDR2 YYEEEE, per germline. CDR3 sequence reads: CASSTKGGKKETQYF. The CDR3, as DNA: TGTGCCAGCAGTACTAAAGGAGGCAAAAAAGAGACCCAGTACTTC.

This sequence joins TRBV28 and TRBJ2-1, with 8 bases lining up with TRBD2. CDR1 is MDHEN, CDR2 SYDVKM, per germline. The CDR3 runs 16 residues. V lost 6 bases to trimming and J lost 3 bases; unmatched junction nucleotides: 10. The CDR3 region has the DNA TGTGCCAGCAGCGCCGGGAGCGGGGGCTTCTACAATGAGCAGTTCTTC. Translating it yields CASSAGSGGFYNEQFF.

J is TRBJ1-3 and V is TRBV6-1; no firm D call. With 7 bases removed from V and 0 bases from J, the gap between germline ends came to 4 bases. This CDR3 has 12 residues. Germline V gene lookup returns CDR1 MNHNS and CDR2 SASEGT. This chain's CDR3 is CASKNSGNTIYF. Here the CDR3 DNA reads TGTGCCAGCAAGAACTCTGGAAACACCATATATTTT.

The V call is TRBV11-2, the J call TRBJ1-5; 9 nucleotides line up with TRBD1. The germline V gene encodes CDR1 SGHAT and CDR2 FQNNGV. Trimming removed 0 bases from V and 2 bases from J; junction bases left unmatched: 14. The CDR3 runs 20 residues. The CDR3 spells CASSLDPTGTGRFRNQPQHF. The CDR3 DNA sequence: TGTGCCAGCAGCTTAGACCCCACCGGGACAGGGAGGTTCCGCAATCAGCCCCAGCATTTT.

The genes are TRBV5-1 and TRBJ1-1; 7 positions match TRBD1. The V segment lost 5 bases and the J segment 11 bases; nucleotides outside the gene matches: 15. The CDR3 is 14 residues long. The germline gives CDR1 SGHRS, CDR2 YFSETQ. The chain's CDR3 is CASSFSPPGQPAFF. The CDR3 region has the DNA TGCGCCAGCAGTTTTTCCCCACCGGGACAGCCGGCTTTCTTT.

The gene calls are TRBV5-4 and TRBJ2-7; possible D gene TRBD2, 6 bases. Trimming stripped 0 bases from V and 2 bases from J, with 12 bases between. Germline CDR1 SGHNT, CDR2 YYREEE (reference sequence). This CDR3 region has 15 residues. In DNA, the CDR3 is TGTGCCAGCAGCTTGGGAGGCGGGATTGCCTACGAGCAGTACTTC. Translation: CASSLGGGIAYEQYF.

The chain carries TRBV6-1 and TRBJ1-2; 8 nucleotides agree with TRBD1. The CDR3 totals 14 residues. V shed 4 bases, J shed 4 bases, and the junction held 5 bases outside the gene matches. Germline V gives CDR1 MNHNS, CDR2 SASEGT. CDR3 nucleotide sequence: TGTGCCAGCAGTGTCCCGGGACAGGTCTATGGCTACACCTTC. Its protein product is CASSVPGQVYGYTF.

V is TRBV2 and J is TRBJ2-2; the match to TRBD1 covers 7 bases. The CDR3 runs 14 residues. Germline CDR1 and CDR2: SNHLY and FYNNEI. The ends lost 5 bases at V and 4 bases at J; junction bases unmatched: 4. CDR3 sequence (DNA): TGTGCCAGCAGTTCCAGGGGGACCACCGGGGAGCTGTTTTTT. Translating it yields CASSSRGTTGELFF.

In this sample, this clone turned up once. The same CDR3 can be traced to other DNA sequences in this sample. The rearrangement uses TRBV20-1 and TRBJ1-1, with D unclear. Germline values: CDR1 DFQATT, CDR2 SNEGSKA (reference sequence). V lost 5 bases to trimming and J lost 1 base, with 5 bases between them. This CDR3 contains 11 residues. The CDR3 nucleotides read TGCAGTGCTGGAGGGAACACTGAAGCTTTCTTT. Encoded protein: CSAGGNTEAFF.

CDR3 region: CASIIAGSGNTIYF. The CDR3 DNA reads as TGTGCCAGCATCATAGCGGGTTCTGGAAACACCATATATTTT. The rearrangement joins TRBV21-1 to TRBJ1-3. TRBV21-1 is described as a pseudogene. The CDR3 is made up of 14 amino acids.

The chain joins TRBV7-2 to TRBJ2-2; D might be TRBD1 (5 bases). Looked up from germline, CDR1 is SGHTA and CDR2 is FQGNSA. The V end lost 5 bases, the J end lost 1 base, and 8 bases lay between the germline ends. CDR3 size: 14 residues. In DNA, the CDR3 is TGTGCCAGCAGCACGACAGTGAACACCGGGGAGCTGTTTTTT. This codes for CASSTTVNTGELFF.

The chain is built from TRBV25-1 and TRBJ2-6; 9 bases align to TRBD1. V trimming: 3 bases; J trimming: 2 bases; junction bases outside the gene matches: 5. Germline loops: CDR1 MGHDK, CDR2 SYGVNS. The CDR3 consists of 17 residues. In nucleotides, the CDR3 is TGTGCCAGCAGTGAGACAGGGGGTCCAACTGGGGCCAACGTCCTGACTTTC. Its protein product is CASSETGGPTGANVLTF.

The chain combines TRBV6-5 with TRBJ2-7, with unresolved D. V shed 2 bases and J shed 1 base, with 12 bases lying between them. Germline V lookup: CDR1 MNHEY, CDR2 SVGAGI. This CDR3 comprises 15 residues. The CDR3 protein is CASSYGLGQSYEQYF. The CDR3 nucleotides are TGTGCCAGCAGTTACGGGCTAGGGCAGTCCTACGAGCAGTACTTC.

The CDR3 region has the DNA TGCGCCAGCAGCGTCAGGGGCGCGGGGGTATACAATGAGCAGTTCTTC. Translation gives CASSVRGAGVYNEQFF. The rearrangement links TRBV5-1 to TRBJ2-1, with D perhaps TRBD2 (7 bases). Trimming shortened V by 4 bases and J by 4 bases, and 18 bases separated the two germline ends. The V gene's germline CDR1 is SGHRS and CDR2 YFSETQ. The CDR3 is 16 amino acids.

The DNA for the CDR3 is TGTGCCAGCCACCAATCAAGGGGAGGGGGCTACGAGCAGTACTTC. Translating gives CASHQSRGGGYEQYF. This chain links TRBV6-1 with TRBJ2-7; the D gene is possibly TRBD2 (7 bases). Germline CDR1 reads MNHNS; CDR2 reads SASEGT. The CDR3 has 15 residues. The V gene lost 8 bases and the J gene lost 3 bases, with 20 bases spanning the gap.

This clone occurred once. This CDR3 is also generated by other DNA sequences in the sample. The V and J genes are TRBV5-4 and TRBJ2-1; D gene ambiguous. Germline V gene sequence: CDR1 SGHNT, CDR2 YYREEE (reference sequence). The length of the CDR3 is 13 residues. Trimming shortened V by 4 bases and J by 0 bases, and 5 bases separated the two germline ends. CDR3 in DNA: TGTGCCAGCAGCGCTAGCTCCTACAATGAGCAGTTCTTC. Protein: CASSASSYNEQFF.

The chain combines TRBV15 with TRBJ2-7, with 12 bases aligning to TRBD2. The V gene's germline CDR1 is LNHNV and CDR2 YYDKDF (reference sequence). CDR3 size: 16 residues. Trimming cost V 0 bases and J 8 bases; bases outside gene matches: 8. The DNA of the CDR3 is TGTGCCACCAGCAGAGATGGGCTAGCGGGAGGGCCGCAGCAGTACTTC. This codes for CATSRDGLAGGPQQYF.

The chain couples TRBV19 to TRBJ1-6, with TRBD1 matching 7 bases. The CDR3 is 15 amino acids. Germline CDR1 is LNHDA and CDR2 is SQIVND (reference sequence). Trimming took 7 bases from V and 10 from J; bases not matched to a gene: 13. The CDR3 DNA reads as TGTGCCAGTACCTCAGGGGGGGGACTTAGCTCACCCCTCCACTTT. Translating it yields CASTSGGGLSSPLHF.

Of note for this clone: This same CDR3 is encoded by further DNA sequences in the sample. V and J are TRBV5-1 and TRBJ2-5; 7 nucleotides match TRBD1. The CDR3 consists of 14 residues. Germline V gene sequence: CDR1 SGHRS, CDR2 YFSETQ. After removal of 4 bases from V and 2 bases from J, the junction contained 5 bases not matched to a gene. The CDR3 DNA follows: TGCGCCAGCAGCGCAGGGGGACCTCAAGAGACCCAGTACTTC. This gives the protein CASSAGGPQETQYF.

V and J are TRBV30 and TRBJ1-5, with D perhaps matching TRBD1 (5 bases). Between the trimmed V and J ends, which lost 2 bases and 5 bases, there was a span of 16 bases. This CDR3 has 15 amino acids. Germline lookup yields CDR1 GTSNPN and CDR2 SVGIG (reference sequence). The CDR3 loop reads CAWSSRAGKYQPQHF. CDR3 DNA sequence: TGTGCCTGGAGTTCGAGGGCAGGGAAGTATCAGCCCCAGCATTTT.

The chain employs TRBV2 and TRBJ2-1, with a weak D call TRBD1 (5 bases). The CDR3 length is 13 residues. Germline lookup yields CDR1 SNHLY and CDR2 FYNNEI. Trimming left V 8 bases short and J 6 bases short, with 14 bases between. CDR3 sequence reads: CASLGVGLNEQFF. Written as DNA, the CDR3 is TGTGCCAGCTTAGGAGTGGGGCTCAATGAGCAGTTCTTC.